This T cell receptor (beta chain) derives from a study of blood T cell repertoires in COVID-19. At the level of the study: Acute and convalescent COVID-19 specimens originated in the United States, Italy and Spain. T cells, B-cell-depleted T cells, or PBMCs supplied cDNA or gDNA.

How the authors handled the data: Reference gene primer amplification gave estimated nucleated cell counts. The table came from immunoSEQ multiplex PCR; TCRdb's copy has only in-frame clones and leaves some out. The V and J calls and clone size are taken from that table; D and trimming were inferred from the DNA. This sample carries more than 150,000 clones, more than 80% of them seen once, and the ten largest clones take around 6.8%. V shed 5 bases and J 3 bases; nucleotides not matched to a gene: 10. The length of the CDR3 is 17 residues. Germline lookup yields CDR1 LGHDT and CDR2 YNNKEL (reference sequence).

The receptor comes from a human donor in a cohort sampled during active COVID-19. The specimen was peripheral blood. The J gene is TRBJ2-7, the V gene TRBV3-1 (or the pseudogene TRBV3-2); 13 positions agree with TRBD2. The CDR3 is CASSKGTSGEPVYEQYF. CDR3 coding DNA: TGTGCCAGCAGCAAAGGGACTAGCGGGGAACCTGTCTACGAGCAGTACTTC.